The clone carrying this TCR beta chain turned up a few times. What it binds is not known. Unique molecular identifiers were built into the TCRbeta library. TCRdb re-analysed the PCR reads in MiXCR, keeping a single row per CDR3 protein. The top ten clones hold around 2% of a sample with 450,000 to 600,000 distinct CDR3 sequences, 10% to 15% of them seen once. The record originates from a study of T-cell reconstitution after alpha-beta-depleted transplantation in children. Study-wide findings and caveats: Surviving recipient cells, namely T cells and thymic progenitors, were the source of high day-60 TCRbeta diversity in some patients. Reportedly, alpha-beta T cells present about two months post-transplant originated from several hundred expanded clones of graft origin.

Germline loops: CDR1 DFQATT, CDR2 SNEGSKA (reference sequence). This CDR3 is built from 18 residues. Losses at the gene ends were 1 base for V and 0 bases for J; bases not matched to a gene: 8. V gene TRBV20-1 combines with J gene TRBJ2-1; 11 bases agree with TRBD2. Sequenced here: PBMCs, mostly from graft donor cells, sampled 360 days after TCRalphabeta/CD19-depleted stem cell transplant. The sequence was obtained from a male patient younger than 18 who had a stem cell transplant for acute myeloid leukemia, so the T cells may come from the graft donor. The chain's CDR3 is CSARAPPSGRSSYNEQFF. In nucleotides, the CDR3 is TGCAGTGCTAGAGCTCCCCCTAGCGGGAGGTCCTCCTACAATGAGCAGTTCTTC.